The 2 T cell receptor beta chains in this list originate from one sample, sequenced in a study of cytomegalovirus exposure and HLA in healthy donors. The PCR was carried out with 60 Vbeta primers and 13 Jbeta primers. Sequencing used immunoSEQ multiplex PCR; TCRdb keeps in-frame clones, though not all of them. The sample holds approximately 150,000 clones, roughly 80% seen once. The sample comprised PBMCs. The source is a female donor in good health and CMV-seronegative.

V and J are TRBV7-9 and TRBJ2-3; TRBD2 agrees at 15 bases. Germline V CDR1 and CDR2: SEHNR, FQNEAQ (reference sequence). Trimming cost V 5 bases and J 6 bases; bases outside gene matches: 9. This CDR3 has 17 amino acids. The CDR3 DNA reads as TGTGCCAGCAGCCCCTGGACTAGCGGGAGGGGCGAGGATACGCAGTATTTT. It codes for CASSPWTSGRGEDTQYF.

The rearrangement uses TRBV7-3 and TRBJ2-1; TRBD2 matches 12 bases. CDR3 length equals 15 residues. Germline values: CDR1 SGHTA, CDR2 FQGTGA. Trimming took 4 bases from V and 3 from J; bases not matched to a gene: 1. The CDR3 here is CASSWTSGNYNEQFF. The CDR3 DNA is TGTGCCAGCAGCTGGACTAGCGGGAACTACAATGAGCAGTTCTTC.